This record concerns one TCR beta chain sequence. Its antigen is unidentified. The sample is drawn from a study of cytomegalovirus exposure and HLA in healthy donors. Points from the study as a whole: In vitro, a few CMV-associated chains proved specific for CMV antigens. The finding came from a later analysis; first-cohort TCR clusters tended to co-occur in the 95 to 150 validation repertoires. The study listed about 150 cytomegalovirus-associated TCR beta chains. Reported results showed that the classifier diagnosed cytomegalovirus status with high specificity and sensitivity.

The CDR3 consists of 16 residues. With 0 bases clipped from V and 0 bases from J, the junction kept 3 bases outside the gene matches. Germline CDR1 MNHEY, CDR2 SMNVEV (reference sequence). Clones were sequenced by immunoSEQ multiplex PCR, and TCRdb holds only the in-frame ones, with some missing. The data contain 150,000 or so clones, around four fifths of them singletons. The sequenced sample consisted of PBMCs. The chain uses TRBV27 and TRBJ2-7; TRBD1 matches 9 bases. The sequence derives from a man aged 25 to 40 in good health and CMV-seropositive. CDR3 sequence reads: CASSLSGQGASYEQYF. The CDR3 DNA sequence: TGTGCCAGCAGTTTATCGGGACAGGGAGCCTCCTACGAGCAGTACTTC.